These 31 T cell receptor beta chains originate from one sample sequenced in a study of T-cell reconstitution after alpha-beta-depleted transplantation in children (dated by TCRdb to about 2016). Library preparation used PCR. The sequencer was an Illumina HiSeq 2500. TCR libraries were prepared with molecular barcoding, using unique molecular identifiers to normalize TCRbeta repertoire quantification. TCRdb reanalyzed the raw reads on its own, using fastp at Q25 for trimming and MiXCR for clone calling, and kept in-frame beta chains. Each entry is one CDR3 protein sequence, shown with its most common DNA and genes. For this sample the table gives about 500,000 distinct CDR3 sequences, of which around a third were detected only once. The ten top clones hold approximately 2.3% of the sample. The sample in question was PBMCs from the stem cell graft donor, obtained from the stem cell graft. Receptors were obtained from a human donor who donated a stem cell graft to a child with aplastic anemia.

This chain links TRBV7-2 with TRBJ1-1, with D unresolved. V was trimmed by 2 bases and J by 2 bases, leaving 9 bases between them. The germline V gene encodes CDR1 SGHTA and CDR2 FQGNSA. The CDR3 spans 14 residues. CDR3 DNA sequence: TGTGCCAGCAGCTTACCCATACCAAACACTGAAGCTTTCTTT. As protein: CASSLPIPNTEAFF.

The genes are TRBV10-3 and TRBJ2-5, with unresolved D. This CDR3 comprises 12 residues. Between the trimmed V and J ends, which lost 6 bases and 2 bases, there was a span of 7 bases. Germline V CDR1 and CDR2: ENHRY, SYGVKD. The CDR3 loop reads CAIRGLQETQYF. CDR3 DNA: TGTGCCATCAGAGGATTACAAGAGACCCAGTACTTC.

This clonotype has more than one count but fewer than ten. This chain links TRBV7-2 with TRBJ2-1, with TRBD2 matching over 12 bases. Germline V lookup: CDR1 SGHTA, CDR2 FQGNSA. The CDR3 is made up of 15 amino acids. Losses at the gene ends were 5 bases for V and 7 bases for J; bases not matched to a gene: 6. The chain's CDR3 is CASSRLAGGLNEQFF. CDR3 coding DNA: TGTGCCAGCAGCCGCCTAGCGGGAGGGCTGAATGAGCAGTTCTTC.

This chain joins TRBV12-3 or TRBV12-4 and TRBJ1-4; 9 bases align to TRBD1. CDR3 length equals 19 residues. Losses at the gene ends were 7 bases for V and 0 bases for J; bases not matched to a gene: 15. CDR3 in DNA: TGTGCCAGCATGTCCTTTAGGACAGGGGTCGGGGCAACTAATGAAAAACTGTTTTTT. This codes for CASMSFRTGVGATNEKLFF.

This clonotype occurred a few times. V and J are TRBV12-3 or TRBV12-4 and TRBJ2-7; TRBD1 agrees at 8 bases. The trim removed 1 base at V and 6 bases at J, leaving 11 bases unmatched. The CDR3 is 16 amino acids. The DNA of the CDR3 is TGTGCCAGCAGTTTAGGTGGGCAGGGGGCCAAGAGCGAGCAGTACGTC. Amino acids: CASSLGGQGAKSEQYV.

This sequence joins TRBV5-1 and TRBJ2-1; TRBD1 is a possible D gene (5 bases). V was cut by 4 bases and J by 8 bases, with 16 bases left in between. In germline, CDR1 is SGHRS, CDR2 YFSETQ. The CDR3 is 14 residues long. The CDR3 spells CASSRGFVGDEQFF. The CDR3 DNA is TGCGCCAGCAGCAGGGGTTTCGTAGGCGATGAGCAGTTCTTC.

The chain recombines TRBV20-1 with TRBJ2-7, with D perhaps matching TRBD2 (6 bases). Between the trimmed V and J ends, which lost 6 bases and 0 bases, there was a span of 21 bases. This CDR3 comprises 16 residues. Germline V gene sequence: CDR1 DFQATT, CDR2 SNEGSKA (reference sequence). Here the CDR3 DNA reads TGCAGTGCCCGAGGCAAAGCGGGTCGAAGCTCCTACGAGCAGTACTTC. Its translation is CSARGKAGRSSYEQYF.

This clonotype was seen a few times. The CDR3 bases are TGTGCCAGCAGAAGAGGGGGCGCGGAGAACACCGGGGAGCTGTTTTTT. Protein sequence: CASRRGGAENTGELFF. The gene calls are TRBV11-3 and TRBJ2-2; TRBD1 agrees at 7 bases. Germline trimming cut 6 bases from V and 1 base from J; bases unmatched to any gene: 8. Germline CDR1 is SGHNT and CDR2 is YENEEA. The CDR3 is 16 residues long.

Regarding this clonotype: At one boundary the junction diverges from the germline segment, which might be a read error. The rearrangement joins TRBV12-3 or TRBV12-4 to TRBJ2-5; D may be TRBD1 or TRBD2 (5 bases each). The CDR3 sequence is 11 residues long. The CDR3 nucleotides are TGTGCCCGCAGGGACCGGGAGACCCAGTACTTC. The encoded protein is CARRDRETQYF.

This clonotype has just a few counts. The V call is TRBV4-2, the J call TRBJ1-4, with unresolved D. Trimming shortened V by 2 bases and J by 8 bases, and 15 bases separated the two germline ends. The CDR3 is made up of 15 amino acids. Germline V gene data show CDR1 as LGHNA and CDR2 as YNFKEQ. The CDR3 DNA follows: TGTGCCAGCAGCCAATCCCCCAGACTGGGGGAAAAACTGTTTTTT. This translates into CASSQSPRLGEKLFF.

The rearrangement joins TRBV23-1 to TRBJ2-2; 14 nucleotides match TRBD2. TRBV23-1 is an open reading frame, and its role is uncertain. The CDR3 runs 20 residues. The J segment lost 0 bases and the V segment lost 7 bases, leaving 13 bases of the junction unmatched. DNA for the CDR3: TGCGCCAGCACCCCACACGGGACTAGCGGGAGACCTACGAACACCGGGGAGCTGTTTTTT. Its translation is CASTPHGTSGRPTNTGELFF.

The sample holds a few counts of this clonotype. The rearrangement uses TRBV29-1 and TRBJ1-4; 8 bases fit TRBD1. This CDR3 region has 13 residues. Germline CDR1 and CDR2: SQVTM and ANQGSEA. V was pared by 6 bases and J by 7 bases, with 7 bases of the junction left unmatched. Here the CDR3 DNA reads TGCAGCGTCGCCCGGCAGGGGGCTGAAAAACTGTTTTTT. It yields the protein CSVARQGAEKLFF.

V usage is TRBV7-3 and J usage is TRBJ1-3, with D uncertain. The CDR3 is 15 residues long. Per germline, CDR1 SGHTA and CDR2 FQGTGA. The V end lost 1 base, the J end lost 4 bases, and 11 bases lay between the germline ends. In DNA form, the CDR3 reads TGTGCCAGCAGCTTAATGAGAGCGATCGGAAACACCATATATTTT. Translated, it gives CASSLMRAIGNTIYF.

This clonotype was counted between two and nine times. V usage is TRBV20-1 and J usage is TRBJ2-3; 7 bases agree with TRBD1. The CDR3 totals 17 residues. CDR1 and CDR2 (germline): DFQATT, SNEGSKA (reference sequence). Losses at the gene ends were 0 bases for V and 0 bases for J; bases not matched to a gene: 9. CDR3 loop: CSARDLRTGESTDTQYF. The CDR3 nucleotides are TGCAGTGCTAGAGATCTGAGGACAGGCGAAAGCACAGATACGCAGTATTTT.

V usage is TRBV27 and J usage is TRBJ1-4, with D hard to call. Trimming removed 6 bases at V and 6 bases at J, with 17 bases between. Germline V gene lookup returns CDR1 MNHEY and CDR2 SMNVEV (reference sequence). The CDR3 is 15 amino acids. The CDR3 region is CASSNTWGLDEKLFF. As DNA, the CDR3 is TGTGCCAGCAGCAACACGTGGGGTCTGGATGAAAAACTGTTTTTT.

The V and J genes are TRBV5-1 and TRBJ2-1; 10 positions agree with TRBD2. Germline V gene lookup returns CDR1 SGHRS and CDR2 YFSETQ. The V gene end was trimmed by 7 bases and the J gene end by 7 bases; junction bases not matched to a gene: 11. CDR3 size: 15 residues. The CDR3 DNA follows: TGCGCCAGCGTCCGAACTAGCGGGAAAAATAATGAGCAGTTCTTC. This gives the protein CASVRTSGKNNEQFF.

This clonotype was counted only a few times. The chain's CDR3 is CASSSGPPYEQYV. For the CDR3, the DNA is TGTGCCAGCAGCTCCGGGCCCCCCTACGAGCAGTACGTC. The genes are TRBV7-9 and TRBJ2-7; no reliable D call. Germline lookup yields CDR1 SEHNR and CDR2 FQNEAQ (reference sequence). Trimming removed 4 bases at V and 2 bases at J, with 9 bases between. The CDR3 runs 13 residues.

This clonotype came up a few times. The chain combines TRBV5-6 with TRBJ2-1, with D perhaps matching TRBD2 (8 bases). CDR3 size: 16 residues. The germline gives CDR1 SGHDT, CDR2 YYEEEE. The V gene lost 4 bases and the J gene lost 2 bases, with 16 bases spanning the gap. The CDR3 protein is CASSREGGTAYNEQFF. CDR3 DNA sequence: TGTGCCAGCAGCCGGGAGGGTGGGACAGCCTACAATGAGCAGTTCTTC.

V usage is TRBV5-1 and J usage is TRBJ2-7, with D perhaps given as TRBD1 or TRBD2 (6 bases each). The length of the CDR3 is 14 residues. The V gene lost 0 bases and the J gene lost 5 bases, with 12 bases spanning the gap. The germline V gene encodes CDR1 SGHRS and CDR2 YFSETQ. Here the CDR3 reads CASSLAGRDNEQYV. The CDR3 nucleotides are TGCGCCAGCAGCTTGGCCGGGCGGGACAACGAGCAGTACGTC.

The chain carries TRBV5-1 and TRBJ2-5, with a tentative D call TRBD1 (6 bases). CDR1 is SGHRS and CDR2 is YFSETQ in the germline V gene. CDR3 length: 15 residues. The V end was cut by 5 bases, the J end by 5 bases, with 19 bases between. CDR3 nucleotides: TGCGCCAGCAGTACTACCACGGGACAACGGGAGACCCAGTACTTC. Translated: CASSTTTGQRETQYF.

The V gene is TRBV20-1, the J gene TRBJ1-5; TRBD1 might be the D (6 bases). The ends were cut back, 1 base at V and 4 bases at J, with 11 bases in the middle. The CDR3 extends over 14 amino acids. Germline CDR1 is DFQATT and CDR2 is SNEGSKA (reference sequence). CDR3 sequence (DNA): TGCAGTGCTAGAGCCCGGACAGTAAATCAGCCCCAGCATTTT. This encodes CSARARTVNQPQHF.

CDR3 loop: CASSRGDFYEQYF. The CDR3 DNA is TGTGCCAGCAGCCGCGGGGACTTCTACGAGCAGTACTTC. The chain combines TRBV3-1 with TRBJ2-7; tentatively, D is TRBD2 (6 bases). This CDR3 is built from 13 residues. Deletions cut 4 bases from V and 3 bases from J, with 10 bases between. From germline, CDR1 is LGHDT and CDR2 YNNKEL (reference sequence).

A few counts support this clonotype. The rearrangement uses TRBV7-2 and TRBJ2-1; 7 bases are a match to TRBD2. With V trimmed by 5 bases and J by 5 bases, 9 bases remained unmatched. The CDR3 runs to 15 residues. Germline V gives CDR1 SGHTA, CDR2 FQGNSA. CDR3 amino acids: CASSQFFGTNNEQFF. CDR3 coding DNA: TGTGCCAGCAGCCAATTTTTCGGGACTAACAATGAGCAGTTCTTC.

In its sample, this clonotype was seen a few times. This chain connects TRBV4-3 to TRBJ2-1; TRBD1 aligns across 7 bases. Germline lookup yields CDR1 LGHNA and CDR2 YSLEER. The CDR3 is made up of 14 amino acids. The V and J ends lost 0 bases and 9 bases, in that order; junction bases with no gene match: 5. The CDR3 reads CASSQDWDSGEQFF. In DNA form, the CDR3 reads TGCGCCAGCAGCCAAGATTGGGACAGCGGTGAGCAGTTCTTC.

The gene calls are TRBV12-3 or TRBV12-4 and TRBJ1-3; 7 bases are a match to TRBD1. Trimming at V came to 2 bases and at J to 5 bases, leaving 15 bases not matched to a gene. CDR3 length: 18 residues. Written as DNA, the CDR3 is TGTGCCAGCAGTTTAAGGGGGCGGGCAGGGAATATAAGAAACACCATATATTTT. It codes for CASSLRGRAGNIRNTIYF.

Here the CDR3 reads CASSLESALYEQYF. CDR3 DNA: TGTGCCAGCAGCTTAGAAAGCGCCCTCTACGAGCAGTACTTC. V gene TRBV7-9 combines with J gene TRBJ2-7; no clear D gene. Germline lookup yields CDR1 SEHNR and CDR2 FQNEAQ (reference sequence). Trimming took 1 base from V and 3 from J, leaving 10 bases between them. This CDR3 contains 14 residues.

A few counts support this clonotype. The genes are TRBV7-6 and TRBJ1-2; no clear D. The V and J ends lost 0 bases and 8 bases respectively, with 16 bases between them. Per the germline V gene, CDR1 is SGHVS and CDR2 is FNYEAQ. The CDR3 is made up of 15 amino acids. CDR3 region: CASSLARGVMEGYTF. In nucleotides, the CDR3 is TGTGCCAGCAGCTTAGCGCGAGGTGTTATGGAAGGCTACACCTTC.

The gene calls are TRBV9 and TRBJ2-1; 7 bases fit TRBD1. There are 12 residues in the CDR3. Trimming took 10 bases from V and 9 from J; bases not matched to a gene: 10. The V gene's germline CDR1 is SGDLS and CDR2 YYNGEE. The CDR3 coding sequence is TGTGCCTCAACCAGGGGGAGCGGTGAGCAGTTCTTC. Its protein product is CASTRGSGEQFF.

This clonotype has just a few counts. V gene TRBV12-3 or TRBV12-4 combines with J gene TRBJ1-5, with 9 bases that match TRBD1. This CDR3 has 15 amino acids. The ends lost 4 bases at V and 6 bases at J; junction bases unmatched: 7. CDR3 amino acids: CASSWTGARRQPQHF. CDR3 in DNA: TGTGCCAGCAGTTGGACAGGGGCCCGTCGTCAGCCCCAGCATTTT.

The rearrangement joins TRBV4-3 to TRBJ2-1, with 9 bases that match TRBD1. CDR1 and CDR2 (germline): LGHNA, YSLEER. The CDR3 runs 17 residues. V lost 1 base to trimming and J lost 9 bases; unmatched junction nucleotides: 13. Written as DNA, the CDR3 is TGCGCCAGCAGCCAAGCATTGGACAGGGGAGTAGGTAGTGAGCAGTTCTTC. Amino acid sequence: CASSQALDRGVGSEQFF.

This clonotype was seen a handful of times. The chain couples TRBV12-3 or TRBV12-4 to TRBJ2-2; D is unclear. V was clipped by 3 bases and J by 4 bases, with 21 bases between them. CDR3 size: 18 residues. The CDR3 loop reads CASSFPRLVQGITGELFF. CDR3 DNA: TGTGCCAGCAGTTTTCCCCGGCTGGTTCAAGGGATCACCGGGGAGCTGTTTTTT.